Listed below are T cell receptor beta chains from one sample, sequenced in a study of cytomegalovirus exposure and HLA in healthy donors. Profiled with immunoSEQ multiplex PCR; TCRdb holds only in-frame clones, not every one. This sample has 150,000 to 180,000 clones; 65% to 80% occur once, and the top ten carry approximately 4%. The material sequenced was PBMCs. The source of these receptors is a woman in her thirties or forties in good health and CMV-seronegative. Each CDR3 is given with its conserved first and last residue. The order of the fields is J gene, D gene, clone size, V gene, CDR3 protein, CDR3 DNA. D genes are given only for firm matches. Some rows mark clone size as missing; the rest say once, few, many or name a class of expanded clone.

>TRBJ1-2|-|-|TRBV28
CASSLLSLPGSYGYTF
TGTGCCAGCAGTTTATTGTCTCTACCGGGGAGCTATGGCTACACCTTC
>TRBJ2-5|-|-|TRBV11-2
CASSSYQETQYF
TGTGCCAGCAGCTCCTACCAAGAGACCCAGTACTTC
>TRBJ2-6|-|-|TRBV27
CASSSRPAIPGSNVLTF
TGTGCCAGCAGCTCGAGACCCGCGATCCCGGGGTCCAACGTCCTGACTTTC
>TRBJ1-2|TRBD1|-|TRBV27
CASSSRDRGNYGYTF
TGTGCCAGCAGTTCCCGGGACAGGGGTAACTATGGCTACACCTTC
>TRBJ2-7|TRBD2|-|TRBV19
CASSIDAPLRGGRYEQYF
TGTGCCAGTAGTATAGATGCCCCCCTCCGCGGGGGGCGCTACGAGCAGTACTTC
>TRBJ1-1|TRBD1|-|TRBV11-2
CASSYDRGVGTEAFF
TGTGCCAGCAGCTACGACAGGGGAGTAGGCACTGAAGCTTTCTTT
>TRBJ1-1|-|once|TRBV2
CASSENRGMNTEAFF
TGTGCCAGCAGTGAAAATAGGGGAATGAACACTGAAGCTTTCTTT
>TRBJ1-3|-|-|TRBV6-5
CASSFGGGNTIYF
TGTGCCAGCAGTTTTGGGGGCGGGAACACCATATATTTT
>TRBJ2-5|TRBD2|-|TRBV11-3
CASSFSGTETQYF
TGTGCCAGCAGCTTCAGCGGGACTGAGACCCAGTACTTC
>TRBJ2-4|-|-|TRBV6-5
CASTRLGEGNIQYF
TGTGCCAGCACAAGACTAGGGGAAGGGAACATTCAGTACTTC
>TRBJ2-3|TRBD2|-|TRBV6-6
CASSKGLAGVEGTQYF
TGTGCCAGCAGTAAGGGACTAGCGGGAGTGGAAGGTACGCAGTATTTT
>TRBJ2-7|-|-|TRBV2
CASSRSPLLSYEQYF
TGTGCCAGCAGTCGGTCCCCGCTCCTCTCCTACGAGCAGTACTTC
>TRBJ2-7|TRBD2|-|TRBV28
CASKAAGGPYEQYF
TGTGCCAGCAAGGCGGCGGGGGGCCCCTACGAGCAGTACTTC
>TRBJ2-5|-|-|TRBV21-1
CASSKFSCEETQYF
TGTGCCAGCAGCAAATTCTCTTGTGAAGAGACCCAGTACTTC
>TRBJ2-3|TRBD1|-|TRBV7-9
CASSLGGQDTDTQYF
TGTGCCAGCAGCTTAGGGGGACAGGACACAGATACGCAGTATTTT
>TRBJ1-1|-|-|TRBV7-9
CASSLTRRKAFF
TGTGCCAGCAGCCTCACTAGGAGGAAAGCTTTCTTT
>TRBJ2-2|-|-|TRBV7-2
CASSPGYRVNTGELFF
TGTGCCAGCAGCCCAGGATACAGGGTGAACACCGGGGAGCTGTTTTTT
>TRBJ1-3|TRBD1|-|TRBV19
CASSARDSFDTIYF
TGTGCCAGTAGTGCCAGGGACAGCTTCGACACCATATATTTT
>TRBJ2-7|TRBD1|-|TRBV19
CASSTGDREYEQYF
TGTGCCAGTAGTACCGGGGACAGGGAATACGAGCAGTACTTC
>TRBJ2-3|TRBD2|-|TRBV6-7
CASSYPHPGTRRADTQYF
TGTGCCAGCAGTTACCCACACCCGGGGACTAGACGTGCAGATACGCAGTATTTT
>TRBJ1-4|-|few|TRBV7-6
CASSFRPGGSEKLFF
TGTGCCAGCAGCTTCCGCCCAGGTGGGAGTGAAAAACTGTTTTTT
>TRBJ1-1|-|-|TRBV7-9
CASSLMGLGEQAFF
TGTGCCAGCAGCTTAATGGGGTTAGGGGAACAAGCTTTCTTT
>TRBJ2-4|TRBD2|-|TRBV27
CASSLGGRGYIQYF
TGTGCCAGCAGTTTAGGCGGGAGAGGATACATTCAGTACTTC
>TRBJ1-4|-|-|TRBV7-8
CASSLVGYEKLFF
TGTGCCAGCAGCTTAGTCGGGTACGAAAAACTGTTTTTT
>TRBJ1-1|-|-|TRBV5-1
CASSLAPAREDTEAFF
TGCGCCAGCAGCTTGGCCCCCGCCAGGGAGGACACTGAAGCTTTCTTT
>TRBJ1-1|-|-|TRBV10-3
CAISEGREAFF
TGTGCCATCAGTGAGGGCCGTGAAGCTTTCTTT
>TRBJ2-7|TRBD2|-|TRBV9
CASSVGLAGGYEQYF
TGTGCCAGCAGCGTAGGACTAGCGGGAGGTTACGAGCAGTACTTC
>TRBJ1-2|TRBD1|-|TRBV6-6
CASRVGQGYGYTF
TGTGCCAGCAGGGTGGGACAGGGCTATGGCTACACCTTC
>TRBJ2-7|TRBD1|few|TRBV5-1
CASSLELQGAQGEQYF
TGCGCCAGCAGCTTGGAGTTACAGGGGGCGCAGGGCGAGCAGTACTTC
>TRBJ1-3|-|few|TRBV6-1
CALTEGGYSGNTIYF
TGTGCCCTCACCGAGGGCGGATACTCTGGAAACACCATATATTTT
>TRBJ1-5|-|once|TRBV2
CASSDGLKNQPQHF
TGTGCCAGCAGTGATGGACTGAAAAATCAGCCCCAGCATTTT
>TRBJ2-4|TRBD1|-|TRBV9
CASSTRDRGFGKNIQYF
TGTGCCAGCAGCACCCGGGACAGGGGGTTTGGCAAAAACATTCAGTACTTC
>TRBJ2-7|TRBD1|-|TRBV2
CASSLRTGDYEQYF
TGTGCCAGCAGCCTAAGGACAGGAGACTACGAGCAGTACTTC
>TRBJ2-6|-|once|TRBV2
CAGASTSGANVLTF
TGTGCCGGAGCTAGTACCTCGGGGGCCAACGTCCTGACTTTC
>TRBJ1-2|-|few|TRBV28
CASRKGVGTSYGYTF
TGTGCCAGCAGAAAAGGGGTGGGAACCTCCTATGGCTACACCTTC
>TRBJ2-7|-|once|TRBV5-4
CASSGEYEQYF
TGTGCCAGCAGCGGGGAGTATGAGCAGTACTTC
>TRBJ2-7|-|-|TRBV28
CASSLGGPYEQYF
TGTGCCAGCAGTTTGGGGGGACCATACGAGCAGTACTTC
>TRBJ2-1|TRBD2|-|TRBV10-3
CAISERSGRINEQFF
TGTGCCATCAGTGAAAGGAGCGGGAGGATCAATGAGCAGTTCTTC
>TRBJ2-6|-|-|TRBV5-1
CASSLEGRGYSGANVLTF
TGCGCCAGCAGCTTGGAAGGACGGGGTTACTCTGGGGCCAACGTCCTGACTTTC
>TRBJ2-2|-|few|TRBV30
CAWSRGGELFF
TGTGCCTGGAGTAGGGGCGGGGAGCTGTTTTTT
>TRBJ2-2|-|-|TRBV10-3
CAITSYSNTGELFF
TGTGCCATCACTAGTTATTCGAACACCGGGGAGCTGTTTTTT
>TRBJ1-2|TRBD1|-|TRBV28
CASNLQGAGYGYTF
TGTGCCAGCAATTTACAGGGGGCGGGCTATGGCTACACCTTC
>TRBJ2-1|TRBD2|few|TRBV4-2
CASSQDQGGSGGEQFF
TGTGCCAGCAGCCAAGACCAGGGCGGGAGTGGAGGTGAGCAGTTCTTC
>TRBJ1-5|TRBD1|-|TRBV7-8
CASSFRQGRDGNQPQHF
TGTGCCAGCAGCTTTCGACAGGGGCGCGATGGCAATCAGCCCCAGCATTTT
>TRBJ2-1|TRBD2|-|TRBV5-4
CASSPRSGGHNEQFF
TGTGCCAGCAGCCCCCGTAGCGGGGGACACAATGAGCAGTTCTTC
>TRBJ2-3|-|-|TRBV7-8
CASSSRTDTQYF
TGTGCCAGCAGCTCCCGGACAGATACGCAGTATTTT
>TRBJ1-5|-|-|TRBV6-1
CASSEVGGSSNQPQHF
TGTGCCAGCAGTGAAGTCGGCGGAAGTAGCAATCAGCCCCAGCATTTT
>TRBJ1-1|-|-|TRBV28
CASSPPLRPGAFF
TGTGCCAGCAGTCCCCCGTTGAGGCCGGGAGCTTTCTTT
>TRBJ1-4|-|-|TRBV7-6
CASSLASAGKLFF
TGTGCCAGCAGCTTAGCTTCGGCGGGAAAACTGTTTTTT
>TRBJ1-1|-|-|TRBV6-5
CASSPGGGFNTEAFF
TGTGCCAGCAGCCCCGGCGGGGGTTTTAACACTGAAGCTTTCTTT
>TRBJ2-5|-|-|TRBV27
CASSPGGAYETQYF
TGTGCCAGCAGCCCAGGAGGCGCATACGAGACCCAGTACTTC
>TRBJ2-7|TRBD2|-|TRBV19
CASSKGLAGTYEQYF
TGTGCCAGTAGTAAGGGACTAGCGGGGACCTACGAGCAGTACTTC